This T cell receptor (beta chain) is drawn from a study of blood T cell repertoires in COVID-19. Study as a whole: PBMCs, B-cell-depleted T cells, or T cells were the source of the cDNA or gDNA that made up the material.

The data were produced by immunoSEQ multiplex PCR, yet TCRdb's version contains in-frame clones alone and is incomplete. The sample has 30,000 to 40,000 clones, 85% to 90% seen once. CDR1 is SEHNR and CDR2 is FQNEAQ in the germline V gene (reference sequence). Trimming pared 0 bases from V and 8 bases from J, leaving 13 bases between. This CDR3 is 14 amino acids long. The sequence came from a man between 60 and 75 years old with active or convalescent COVID-19. This rearrangement joins TRBV7-9 to TRBJ1-2; D is unclear. Sequenced material: peripheral blood. This chain's CDR3 is CASSLAGQAPGYTF. The DNA of the CDR3 is TGTGCCAGCAGCTTAGCGGGCCAGGCTCCCGGCTACACCTTC.